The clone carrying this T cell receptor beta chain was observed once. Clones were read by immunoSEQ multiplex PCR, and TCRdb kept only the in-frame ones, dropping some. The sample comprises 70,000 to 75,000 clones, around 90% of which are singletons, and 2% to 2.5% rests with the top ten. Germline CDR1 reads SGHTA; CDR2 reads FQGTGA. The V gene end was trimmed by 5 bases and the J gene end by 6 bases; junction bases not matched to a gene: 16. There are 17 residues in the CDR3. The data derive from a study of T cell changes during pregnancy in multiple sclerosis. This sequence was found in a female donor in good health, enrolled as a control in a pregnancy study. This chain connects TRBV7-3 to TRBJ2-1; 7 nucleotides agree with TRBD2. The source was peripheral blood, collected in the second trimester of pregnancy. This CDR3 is CASSPKGASGEGNEQFF. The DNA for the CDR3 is TGTGCCAGCAGCCCGAAAGGGGCTAGCGGAGAGGGCAATGAGCAGTTCTTC.